Below, 12 T cell receptor beta chains from the same sample are listed, as sequenced in a study of identical twins. From the 5' RACE reads, TCRdb called clonotypes with MiXCR, one entry per CDR3 protein. The sample contains hundreds of thousands of distinct CDR3 sequences, less than 9% of which appear only once. This sample was also put to use in a study of yellow fever vaccine responses in identical twins.

Source material: PBMCs. These receptors were taken from a woman aged 18-35 years in good health.

The gene calls are TRBV12-3 or TRBV12-4 and TRBJ2-7; D may be TRBD1 (5 bases). The CDR3 is made up of 14 amino acids. V was pared by 5 bases and J by 4 bases, with 15 bases between. The CDR3 nucleotides are TGTGCCAGCAGTCTCCCCCCAGGGCGGTACGAGCAGTACTTC. It codes for CASSLPPGRYEQYF.

This chain uses TRBV7-9 with TRBJ2-3; 8 positions agree with TRBD1. With V trimmed by 5 bases and J by 1 base, 5 bases remained unmatched. The germline CDR1 and CDR2 sequences are SEHNR and FQNEAQ (reference sequence). This CDR3 has 15 amino acids. CDR3 sequence reads: CASSNRDRRTDTQYF. Written as DNA, the CDR3 is TGTGCCAGCAGCAACCGGGACAGGCGCACAGATACGCAGTATTTT.

This clonotype was picked up a small number of times. The rearrangement joins TRBV28 to TRBJ2-1; D perhaps matches TRBD2 (6 bases). The V end was cut by 5 bases, the J end by 4 bases, with 15 bases between. The CDR3 contains 15 residues. Germline V gene data show CDR1 as MDHEN and CDR2 as SYDVKM. The DNA of the CDR3 is TGTGCCAGCAGTCCTCAGGGAGGCAATTACAATGAGCAGTTCTTC. The encoded protein is CASSPQGGNYNEQFF. The whole variable domain, filled in from reference TRBV28 and TRBJ2-1, reads DVKVTQSSRYLVKRTGEKVFLECVQDMDHENMFWYRQDPGLGLRLIYFSYDVKMKEKGDIPEGYSVSREKKERFSLILESASTNQTSMYLCASSPQGGNYNEQFFGPGTRLTVL.

The rearrangement joins TRBV20-1 to TRBJ2-1, with a tentative D call TRBD2 (6 bases). This CDR3 is 16 amino acids long. Germline assignment: CDR1 DFQATT and CDR2 SNEGSKA (reference sequence). The V gene lost 6 bases and the J gene lost 0 bases, with 18 bases spanning the gap. The CDR3 loop reads CSAIGGLLLSYNEQFF. Here the CDR3 DNA reads TGCAGTGCGATCGGGGGACTTCTCCTCTCCTACAATGAGCAGTTCTTC.

This clonotype was observed at least ten times. The chain has TRBV12-3 or TRBV12-4 and TRBJ2-2; no clear D gene. The CDR3 has 12 amino acids. The germline V and J ends were trimmed by 6 bases and 7 bases, with 9 bases remaining between them. CDR3 nucleotide sequence: TGTGCCAGCAGGCGCCTGTTCGGGGAGCTGTTTTTT. Protein sequence: CASRRLFGELFF.

V gene TRBV5-1 combines with J gene TRBJ2-2, with D possibly being TRBD1 (6 bases). Trimming stripped 4 bases from V and 1 base from J, with 11 bases between. CDR1 is SGHRS, CDR2 YFSETQ, per germline. There are 15 residues in the CDR3. CDR3 region: CASSPQTGNTGELFF. The CDR3 region has the DNA TGCGCCAGCAGCCCGCAGACAGGGAACACCGGGGAGCTGTTTTTT. The full variable domain, in which reference TRBV5-1 and TRBJ2-2 provide the parts outside the CDR3, is KAGVTQTPRYLIKTRGQQVTLSCSPISGHRSVSWYQQTPGQGLQFLFEYFSETQRNKGNFPGRFSGRQFSNSRSEMNVSTLELGDSALYLCASSPQTGNTGELFFGEGSRLTVL.

The chain combines TRBV11-2 with TRBJ2-1, with D possibly called TRBD1 or TRBD2 (6 bases each). Trimming removed 4 bases at V and 7 bases at J, with 20 bases between. The CDR3 is made up of 16 amino acids. Per the germline V gene, CDR1 is SGHAT and CDR2 is FQNNGV. Here the CDR3 DNA reads TGTGCCAGCAGCTCGAATGTGGGGGGCACGTCGAATGAGCAGTTCTTC. Amino acids: CASSSNVGGTSNEQFF.

The chain employs TRBV20-1 and TRBJ2-1; D ambiguous. The CDR3 covers 16 residues. From germline, CDR1 is DFQATT and CDR2 SNEGSKA (reference sequence). Trimming shortened V by 6 bases and J by 5 bases, and 23 bases separated the two germline ends. This CDR3 is CSANFKLSGVHNEQFF. CDR3 bases: TGCAGTGCAAATTTTAAGCTGTCGGGTGTGCACAATGAGCAGTTCTTC.

This sequence joins TRBV10-3 and TRBJ2-7; tentative D call: TRBD2 (5 bases). The CDR3 is made up of 15 amino acids. V was trimmed by 4 bases and J by 2 bases, leaving 15 bases between them. In germline, CDR1 is ENHRY, CDR2 SYGVKD. CDR3 nucleotide sequence: TGTGCCATCAGTGGAAGCGGAGGTACCACCTACGAGCAGTACTTC. As protein: CAISGSGGTTYEQYF.

This clonotype was found a few times. The J gene is TRBJ2-3, the V gene TRBV20-1; TRBD2 aligns across 10 bases. Per the germline V gene, CDR1 is DFQATT and CDR2 is SNEGSKA (reference sequence). Trimming at V came to 4 bases and at J to 6 bases, leaving 7 bases not matched to a gene. This CDR3 comprises 14 residues. The CDR3 reads CSATPLAGADTQYF. The CDR3 DNA is TGCAGTGCTACCCCTCTAGCGGGAGCTGATACGCAGTATTTT.

This clonotype was detected a few times. The J gene is TRBJ1-2, the V gene TRBV12-3 or TRBV12-4, with D uncertain. The CDR3 consists of 13 residues. Between the trimmed V and J ends, which lost 6 bases and 4 bases, there was a span of 12 bases. The CDR3 nucleotides are TGTGCCAGCAGCCGCAGCGATTTCTATGGCTACACCTTC. Protein sequence: CASSRSDFYGYTF.

Ten or more counts support this clonotype. V gene TRBV5-1 combines with J gene TRBJ2-5; D is tentatively TRBD1 or TRBD2 (5 bases each). This CDR3 is 14 amino acids long. Germline assignment: CDR1 SGHRS and CDR2 YFSETQ. Trimming left V 3 bases short and J 2 bases short, with 11 bases between. CDR3 loop: CASSSGTVQETQYF. In DNA, the CDR3 is TGCGCCAGCAGCTCCGGGACGGTACAAGAGACCCAGTACTTC. The variable domain in full, with the rest retrieved from reference TRBV5-1 and TRBJ2-5, is KAGVTQTPRYLIKTRGQQVTLSCSPISGHRSVSWYQQTPGQGLQFLFEYFSETQRNKGNFPGRFSGRQFSNSRSEMNVSTLELGDSALYLCASSSGTVQETQYFGPGTRLLVL.